One sample yielded the 23 T cell receptor beta chains listed below, sequenced in a study of T cell responses to AZD1222 COVID-19 vaccine. Method: immunoSEQ multiplex PCR; TCRdb's copy keeps in-frame clones and lacks some. The table has about 150,000 clones, 92% seen once. The sequences come from peripheral blood, collected on day 0 of AZD1222 vaccination. All receptors derive from an adult in good health.

The rearrangement joins TRBV20-1 to TRBJ1-5; possible D gene TRBD1, 6 bases. The CDR3 is 14 residues long. In germline, CDR1 is DFQATT, CDR2 SNEGSKA (reference sequence). V gave up 6 bases and J gave up 4 bases, with 16 bases separating them. The CDR3 DNA reads as TGCAGTGCCAGTTCGGACAGACAAAATCAGCCCCAGCATTTT. It translates to CSASSDRQNQPQHF.

V and J are TRBV6-2 or TRBV6-3 and TRBJ1-4, with TRBD1 matching over 7 bases. This CDR3 is 16 amino acids long. After removal of 3 bases from V and 7 bases from J, the junction contained 11 bases not matched to a gene. Per the germline V gene, CDR1 is MNHEY and CDR2 is SVGEGT. In nucleotides, the CDR3 is TGTGCCAGCAGTTATTACTCGACAGGGCGGGCTGAAAAACTGTTTTTT. Translating it yields CASSYYSTGRAEKLFF.

V and J are TRBV10-1 and TRBJ2-2; possibly TRBD2 for D (6 bases). The germline CDR1 and CDR2 sequences are WNHNN and SYGVQD (reference sequence). V was pared by 0 bases and J by 5 bases, with 7 bases between. The CDR3 runs 14 residues. CDR3 coding DNA: TGCGCCAGCAGTGAGTCAGGAGGGACCGGGGAGCTGTTTTTT. It encodes CASSESGGTGELFF.

This chain joins TRBV27 and TRBJ2-7; TRBD1 matches 7 bases. V shed 2 bases, J shed 4 bases, and the junction held 5 bases outside the gene matches. Germline V gives CDR1 MNHEY, CDR2 SMNVEV (reference sequence). CDR3 length: 14 amino acids. The CDR3 loop is CASSLAGTDYEQYF. CDR3 DNA sequence: TGTGCCAGCAGTTTAGCCGGGACAGATTACGAGCAGTACTTC.

This rearrangement joins TRBV10-3 to TRBJ1-1; no firm D call. The germline V gene has CDR1 ENHRY and CDR2 SYGVKD. The germline V and J ends were trimmed by 6 bases and 5 bases, with 13 bases remaining between them. The CDR3 consists of 13 residues. CDR3 DNA: TGTGCCATCAGAGATCTAGCCCTAACTGAAGCTTTCTTT. It specifies CAIRDLALTEAFF.

The rearrangement links TRBV11-3 to TRBJ1-6; D unclear. Trimming left V 0 bases short and J 4 bases short, with 4 bases between. Per the germline V gene, CDR1 is SGHNT and CDR2 is YENEEA. There are 14 residues in the CDR3. CDR3 amino acids: CASSLESYNSPLHF. The CDR3 nucleotides read TGTGCCAGCAGCTTAGAGAGTTATAATTCACCCCTCCACTTT.

The chain is built from TRBV6-5 and TRBJ1-2; D remains ambiguous. The CDR3 runs to 13 residues. The germline V gene has CDR1 MNHEY and CDR2 SVGAGI. V lost 6 bases, J lost 6 bases, and 14 bases lay in between. CDR3 residues: CASRQSYKDGYTF. In DNA form, the CDR3 reads TGTGCCAGCAGACAGAGTTACAAGGATGGCTACACCTTC.

The chain employs TRBV18 and TRBJ1-4, with TRBD1 as a possible D gene (6 bases). Germline V gives CDR1 KGHSH, CDR2 LQKENI. Trimming pared 3 bases from V and 7 bases from J, leaving 15 bases between. This CDR3 contains 15 residues. The CDR3 spells CASSPPQGWGEKLFF. CDR3 in DNA: TGTGCCAGCTCACCTCCCCAGGGGTGGGGTGAAAAACTGTTTTTT.

This chain joins TRBV4-3 and TRBJ1-1, with a tentative D call TRBD1 (6 bases). The CDR3 length is 15 residues. Germline CDR1 reads LGHNA; CDR2 reads YSLEER. The V gene lost 2 bases and the J gene lost 3 bases, with 13 bases spanning the gap. The DNA for the CDR3 is TGCGCCAGCAGCCAAACAGGGAGATCCTACACTGAAGCTTTCTTT. The encoded protein is CASSQTGRSYTEAFF.

The chain joins TRBV29-1 to TRBJ1-1, with unresolved D. CDR1 is SQVTM and CDR2 is ANQGSEA in the germline V gene. This CDR3 contains 14 residues. V was cut by 2 bases and J by 0 bases, with 10 bases left in between. The CDR3 DNA follows: TGCAGCGTTGAATTCTGGCAGATGAACACTGAAGCTTTCTTT. This sequence encodes CSVEFWQMNTEAFF.

This chain connects TRBV7-2 to TRBJ1-4; D call uncertain. Germline V CDR1 and CDR2: SGHTA, FQGNSA. V was clipped by 1 base and J by 4 bases, with 10 bases between them. The length of the CDR3 is 15 residues. CDR3 residues: CASSLGRGGNEKLFF. The CDR3 DNA reads as TGTGCCAGCAGCTTAGGGCGGGGAGGTAATGAAAAACTGTTTTTT.

V and J are TRBV5-1 and TRBJ1-3, with 8 positions matching TRBD1. There are 16 residues in the CDR3. The trim removed 3 bases at V and 0 bases at J, leaving 5 bases unmatched. The germline V gene encodes CDR1 SGHRS and CDR2 YFSETQ. CDR3 amino acids: CASSYGQGASGNTIYF. The CDR3 coding sequence is TGCGCCAGCAGCTACGGACAGGGTGCCTCTGGAAACACCATATATTTT.

This rearrangement joins TRBV21-1 to TRBJ1-3. TRBV21-1 is designated a pseudogene. The CDR3 runs to 14 residues. The CDR3 nucleotides read TGTGCCAGCAGCATTTGGGGGAGCCGGGACACCATATATTTT. This gives the protein CASSIWGSRDTIYF.

The chain couples TRBV4-2 to TRBJ1-5, with a weak D call TRBD1 (6 bases). Between the trimmed V and J ends, which lost 0 bases and 1 base, there was a span of 16 bases. CDR3 size: 18 residues. Germline values: CDR1 LGHNA, CDR2 YNFKEQ. The CDR3 DNA follows: TGTGCCAGCAGCCAAGATGATCGTCGGGGGGCCAGCAATCAGCCCCAGCATTTT. Its protein is CASSQDDRRGASNQPQHF.

The V gene is TRBV15, the J gene TRBJ1-2; D remains unclear. The V gene lost 0 bases and the J gene lost 8 bases, with 13 bases spanning the gap. The CDR3 runs 14 residues. The V gene's germline CDR1 is LNHNV and CDR2 YYDKDF (reference sequence). CDR3 DNA sequence: TGTGCCACCAGCAGAGATGGACCCGATGGGGGCTACACCTTC. This encodes CATSRDGPDGGYTF.

The chain is built from TRBV7-6 and TRBJ1-5; 8 positions match TRBD1. Germline CDR1 and CDR2: SGHVS and FNYEAQ. This CDR3 has 15 amino acids. With 1 base clipped from V and 4 bases from J, the junction kept 3 bases outside the gene matches. The CDR3 loop is CASSLGQGRNQPQHF. CDR3 DNA: TGTGCCAGCAGCTTAGGACAGGGGCGAAATCAGCCCCAGCATTTT.

V and J are TRBV7-2 and TRBJ1-6, with a tentative D call TRBD1 (5 bases). V was trimmed by 4 bases and J by 7 bases, leaving 14 bases between them. The CDR3 loop spans 15 amino acids. Germline values: CDR1 SGHTA, CDR2 FQGNSA. CDR3 sequence reads: CASSSLGGNNSPLHF. In DNA form, the CDR3 reads TGTGCCAGCAGCTCCCTGGGGGGTAACAATTCACCCCTCCACTTT. Filled out from reference TRBV7-2 and TRBJ1-6, the complete variable domain reads GAGVSQSPSNKVTEKGKDVELRCDPISGHTALYWYRQSLGQGLEFLIYFQGNSAPDKSGLPSDRFSAERTGGSVSTLTIQRTQQEDSAVYLCASSSLGGNNSPLHFGNGTRLTVT.

CDR3 sequence (DNA): TGCGCCAGCAGCCAAGCAAGCAGCTCTGGAAACACCATATATTTT. This gives the protein CASSQASSSGNTIYF. This chain connects TRBV4-1 to TRBJ1-3; unclear D gene. This CDR3 has 15 amino acids. Trimming left V 1 base short and J 0 bases short, with 7 bases between. Germline values: CDR1 MGHRA, CDR2 YSYEKL.

This sequence joins TRBV7-2 and TRBJ2-3; TRBD2 matches at 10 bases. In germline, CDR1 is SGHTA, CDR2 FQGNSA. The CDR3 is 16 residues long. With V trimmed by 1 base and J by 4 bases, 5 bases remained unmatched. The CDR3 here is CASSLVGTSVADTQYF. The CDR3 DNA follows: TGTGCCAGCAGCTTAGTAGGGACTAGCGTTGCAGATACGCAGTATTTT.

V usage is TRBV5-6 and J usage is TRBJ2-7, with 9 bases that match TRBD1. CDR1 SGHDT and CDR2 YYEEEE come from the germline V gene. CDR3 length: 15 residues. After removal of 4 bases from V and 0 bases from J, the junction contained 5 bases not matched to a gene. DNA for the CDR3: TGTGCCAGCAGCCCTTGGGACAGGGTCTCCTACGAGCAGTACTTC. It codes for CASSPWDRVSYEQYF.

The V call is TRBV4-2, the J call TRBJ2-5, with 10 bases identical to TRBD1. The length of the CDR3 is 16 residues. With 2 bases clipped from V and 9 bases from J, the junction kept 12 bases outside the gene matches. In germline, CDR1 is LGHNA, CDR2 YNFKEQ. CDR3 nucleotides: TGTGCCAGCAGCCAACCGACAGGGGGCGCATCGTCTTCCCAGTACTTC. This sequence encodes CASSQPTGGASSSQYF.

The chain couples TRBV4-1 to TRBJ1-1, with TRBD1 matching over 8 bases. The junction had 8 bases not matched to a gene; V was cut back by 4 bases and J by 4 bases. This CDR3 spans 15 amino acids. Germline-derived CDR1 and CDR2 are MGHRA and YSYEKL. The CDR3, as DNA: TGCGCCAGCAGCCTGACACAGGGGGGAGGCACTGAAGCTTTCTTT. Its translation: CASSLTQGGGTEAFF.

The chain employs TRBV19 and TRBJ1-1; the D gene is possibly TRBD1 (5 bases). Germline V gene lookup returns CDR1 LNHDA and CDR2 SQIVND (reference sequence). The CDR3 totals 14 residues. V shed 5 bases and J shed 3 bases, with 13 bases lying between them. This CDR3 is CASSYQGRDTEAFF. The CDR3 region has the DNA TGTGCCAGTAGTTACCAGGGTAGGGACACTGAAGCTTTCTTT.